The 15 T cell receptor beta chains given below trace back to one sample, sequenced in a study of post-analysis software for immune sequencing data. Study outcomes and limitations: Higher frequency in patients than in controls was seen for about five TRBV segments, with TRBV5-6, TRBV5-1 and TRBV20-1 among them.

Unique molecular identifiers featured in each of the TCR beta cDNA libraries. Via MiXCR, TCRdb re-called the PCR reads, giving one row per CDR3 protein. The data show about 430,000 distinct CDR3 sequences, more than 30% seen once. No cognate antigen is known for these TCRs. Material for sequencing was blood. These TCRs come from a girl aged 2-9 years with multiple sclerosis.

The rearrangement links TRBV12-3 or TRBV12-4 to TRBJ2-2, with 7 bases identical to TRBD1. There are 14 residues in the CDR3. Trimming at V came to 2 bases and at J to 6 bases, leaving 3 bases not matched to a gene. The CDR3 DNA sequence: TGTGCCAGCAGTTTACTGCAGGGGGCCGGGGAGCTGTTTTTT. This gives the protein CASSLLQGAGELFF.

The sample holds a few counts of this clonotype. This sequence joins TRBV7-2 and TRBJ2-7; 7 bases map to TRBD2. The germline CDR1 and CDR2 sequences are SGHTA and FQGNSA. With V trimmed by 2 bases and J by 3 bases, 7 bases remained unmatched. This CDR3 is built from 15 residues. In DNA, the CDR3 is TGTGCCAGCAGCTTACTCGGCGGGAGTAACTACGAGCAGTACTTC. Translating gives CASSLLGGSNYEQYF.

The sample holds a few counts of this clonotype. This chain links TRBV4-2 with TRBJ2-7; TRBD2 agrees at 10 bases. The CDR3 is 16 amino acids. Germline V lookup: CDR1 LGHNA, CDR2 YNFKEQ. The trim removed 1 base at V and 4 bases at J, leaving 7 bases unmatched. CDR3 amino acids: CASSQAVSSGGYEQYF. The CDR3 region has the DNA TGTGCCAGCAGCCAAGCCGTGTCTAGCGGGGGTTACGAGCAGTACTTC.

J is TRBJ2-2 and V is TRBV5-1; TRBD2 might be the D (5 bases). Trimming took 1 base from V and 4 from J, leaving 14 bases between them. CDR3 length: 16 amino acids. The germline CDR1 and CDR2 sequences are SGHRS and YFSETQ. CDR3 nucleotides: TGCGCCAGCAGCTTGAGGGAGACAAGATTCACCGGGGAGCTGTTTTTT. Translated: CASSLRETRFTGELFF.

This clonotype was observed a few times. The CDR3 protein is CASTPREAYEQYF. In DNA form, the CDR3 reads TGTGCCAGCACCCCCAGGGAGGCCTACGAGCAGTACTTC. The gene calls are TRBV28 and TRBJ2-7; D may be TRBD2 (6 bases). Deletions cut 7 bases from V and 2 bases from J, with 12 bases between. From germline, CDR1 is MDHEN and CDR2 SYDVKM. This CDR3 has 13 residues.

The chain couples TRBV7-9 to TRBJ2-1, with 7 bases identical to TRBD2. Losses at the gene ends were 3 bases for V and 5 bases for J; bases not matched to a gene: 7. The CDR3 totals 15 residues. The germline CDR1 and CDR2 sequences are SEHNR and FQNEAQ (reference sequence). In DNA form, the CDR3 reads TGTGCCAGCAGCTTTCCCGCGGGAGCCAACAATGAGCAGTTCTTC. Protein sequence: CASSFPAGANNEQFF.

The rearrangement uses TRBV20-1 and TRBJ2-3; 12 bases map to TRBD2. V was clipped by 3 bases and J by 2 bases; unmatched bases: 9. This CDR3 region has 17 residues. Germline V CDR1 and CDR2: DFQATT, SNEGSKA (reference sequence). The CDR3 region has the DNA TGCAGTGCTAGGGGCGGGACTAGCGGGTCCCCCACAGATACGCAGTATTTT. The encoded protein is CSARGGTSGSPTDTQYF.

The V call is TRBV12-3 or TRBV12-4, the J call TRBJ2-1, with 8 bases that match TRBD2. Trimming at V came to 6 bases and at J to 0 bases, leaving 1 base not matched to a gene. This CDR3 is built from 14 residues. CDR3 sequence reads: CASRGTSSYNEQFF. Here the CDR3 DNA reads TGTGCCAGCAGAGGGACTAGCTCCTACAATGAGCAGTTCTTC.

The V and J genes are TRBV7-2 and TRBJ2-7; 8 bases agree with TRBD1. The V and J ends lost 4 bases and 7 bases, in that order; junction bases with no gene match: 12. The germline gives CDR1 SGHTA, CDR2 FQGNSA. This CDR3 has 15 residues. The CDR3 region is CASSSRAGGREEQYF. As DNA, the CDR3 is TGTGCCAGCAGCTCTCGGGCAGGGGGCAGAGAGGAGCAGTACTTC. Drawing the rest from reference TRBV7-2 and TRBJ2-7, the complete variable domain is GAGVSQSPSNKVTEKGKDVELRCDPISGHTALYWYRQSLGQGLEFLIYFQGNSAPDKSGLPSDRFSAERTGGSVSTLTIQRTQQEDSAVYLCASSSRAGGREEQYFGPGTRLTVT.

The chain carries TRBV24-1 and TRBJ2-1; D is unresolved. The CDR3 is 16 residues long. CDR1 KGHDR and CDR2 SFDVKD come from the germline V gene. V was pared by 4 bases and J by 3 bases, with 15 bases between. The CDR3 nucleotides read TGTGCCACCAGTGACCCGCGAAGTCTCATCTACAATGAGCAGTTCTTC. This encodes CATSDPRSLIYNEQFF.

The V gene is TRBV6-5, the J gene TRBJ2-6; possibly TRBD1 for D (5 bases). Deletions cut 8 bases from V and 18 bases from J, with 29 bases between. Germline V gene data show CDR1 as MNHEY and CDR2 as SVGAGI. This CDR3 has 15 residues. The DNA of the CDR3 is TGTGCCAGCGGTGGAAGGACGACTGGGGCCAACGCCCGGACTTTC. Encoded protein: CASGGRTTGANARTF.

This chain connects TRBV7-8 to TRBJ2-1; no clear D gene. The CDR3 totals 13 residues. V gave up 5 bases and J gave up 8 bases, with 13 bases separating them. Germline V gene lookup returns CDR1 SGHVS and CDR2 FQNEAQ. As DNA, the CDR3 is TGTGCCAGCAGCCCTGCGTGGGTCCATGAGCAGTTCTTC. Amino acid sequence: CASSPAWVHEQFF.

The gene calls are TRBV20-1 and TRBJ2-5; D not resolved. This CDR3 comprises 14 residues. Deletions cut 8 bases from V and 1 base from J, with 17 bases between. Germline V CDR1 and CDR2: DFQATT, SNEGSKA (reference sequence). CDR3 nucleotide sequence: TGCAGTTTCTTATCCGAATACTCCCAAGAGACCCAGTACTTC. It encodes CSFLSEYSQETQYF.

This clonotype was seen just once. The rearrangement links TRBV20-1 to TRBJ2-7, with 7 positions matching TRBD1. The CDR3 covers 13 residues. Germline assignment: CDR1 DFQATT and CDR2 SNEGSKA (reference sequence). V trimming: 4 bases; J trimming: 6 bases; junction bases outside the gene matches: 9. CDR3 sequence (DNA): TGCAGTGCTAAGGGGGCCTCTCACGTCGAGCAGTACTTC. Translation: CSAKGASHVEQYF.

The chain combines TRBV10-2 with TRBJ2-7; no clear D. V dropped 1 base and J dropped 2 bases, with 12 bases sitting between them. The CDR3 runs 15 residues. Germline assignment: CDR1 WSHSY and CDR2 SAAADI. This CDR3 reads CASSEFSLEPYEQYF. The CDR3 DNA is TGCGCCAGCAGTGAGTTTTCCCTAGAACCCTACGAGCAGTACTTC.